Sequencing of this T cell receptor (beta chain) was carried out in a study of blood T cell repertoires in COVID-19. Whole-study context: Acute and convalescent COVID-19 specimens originated in the United States, Italy and Spain. T cells, B-cell-depleted T cells, or PBMCs provided the cDNA or gDNA that served as material.

Trimming stripped 0 bases from V and 7 bases from J, with 8 bases between. From germline, CDR1 is SGHRS and CDR2 YFSETQ. This CDR3 spans 13 amino acids. While infection was still active, Seattle patients were enrolled and then followed longitudinally. Original processing methods: It was from reference gene primer amplification that nucleated cell counts were estimated. Libraries were prepared by immunoSEQ multiplex PCR; TCRdb keeps only in-frame clonotypes and omits some of them. V and J calls and clone size follow that table, whereas D and trimming were derived from the DNA. This sample has 150,000 to 160,000 clones, with 75% to 85% found just once.

The sequence was collected from a woman in her sixties with COVID-19, enrolled during active disease. The sequenced sample was peripheral blood. The chain links TRBV5-1 to TRBJ2-1, with D unresolved. CDR3 residues: CASSLVPGNEQFF. The CDR3 DNA follows: TGCGCCAGCAGCTTGGTCCCGGGTAATGAGCAGTTCTTC.